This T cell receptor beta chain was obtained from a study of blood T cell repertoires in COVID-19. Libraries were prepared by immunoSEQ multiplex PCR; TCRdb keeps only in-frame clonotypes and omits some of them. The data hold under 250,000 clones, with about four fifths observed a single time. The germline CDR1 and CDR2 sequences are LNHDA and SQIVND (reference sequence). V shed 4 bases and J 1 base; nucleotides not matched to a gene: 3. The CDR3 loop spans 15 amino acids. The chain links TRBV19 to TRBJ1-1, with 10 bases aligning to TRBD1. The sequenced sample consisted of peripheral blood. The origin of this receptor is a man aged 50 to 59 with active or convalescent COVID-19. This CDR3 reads CASSTRQGANTEAFF. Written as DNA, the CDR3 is TGTGCCAGTAGTACGCGACAGGGGGCGAACACTGAAGCTTTCTTT.